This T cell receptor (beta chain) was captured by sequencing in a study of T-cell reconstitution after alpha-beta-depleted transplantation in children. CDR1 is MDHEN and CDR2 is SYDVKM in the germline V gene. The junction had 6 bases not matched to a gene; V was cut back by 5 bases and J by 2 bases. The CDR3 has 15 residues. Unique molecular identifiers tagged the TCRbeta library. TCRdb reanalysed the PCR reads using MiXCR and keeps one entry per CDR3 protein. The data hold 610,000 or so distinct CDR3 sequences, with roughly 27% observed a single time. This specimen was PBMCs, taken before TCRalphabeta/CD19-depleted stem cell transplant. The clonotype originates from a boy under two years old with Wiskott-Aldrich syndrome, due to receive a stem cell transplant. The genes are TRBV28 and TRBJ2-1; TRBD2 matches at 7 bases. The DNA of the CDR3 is TGTGCCAGCAGTCCAAGGGAGGGACCCTACAATGAGCAGTTCTTC. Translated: CASSPREGPYNEQFF.